The 17 T cell receptor beta chains presented below share a single source sample, sequenced in a study of tumor-infiltrating lymphocytes in primary liver carcinoma (TCRdb year 2017). Sequencing used an Illumina HiSeq 2500. A constant-region primer and ProtoScript II reverse transcriptase were used to reverse-transcribe TCRbeta-specific cDNA from about 500 ng total RNA. The TCRbeta libraries were prepared through three rounds of nested multiplex PCR following a slightly modified ARM-PCR procedure. Each of the first two PCR rounds ran for 10 cycles and used multiplex TRBV1-TRBV30 forward primers together with a Cbeta reverse primer. TCRdb redid the processing of the public reads, applying fastp at Q25 and MiXCR, and retained in-frame beta chains. Here each entry gathers all rows of one CDR3 protein and keeps the most common genes and DNA. The sample has hundreds of thousands of distinct CDR3 sequences on record, approximately 58% of them singletons. 15% to 20% of the sample is held by the ten biggest clonotypes.

TRIzol reagent was used to extract blood RNA from unsorted whole blood, while the DNeasy Blood & Tissue kit provided the germline DNA. The sequenced sample was peripheral blood. These receptors originate from a woman aged 30 to 39 with primary liver carcinoma and hepatitis B virus infection.

This clonotype was counted ten times or more. The rearrangement joins TRBV29-1 to TRBJ2-2; D gene unclear. Germline lookup yields CDR1 SQVTM and CDR2 ANQGSEA. Trimming shortened V by 6 bases and J by 5 bases, and 7 bases separated the two germline ends. The CDR3 covers 11 residues. The CDR3 DNA follows: TGCAGCGTGATTATGACCGGGGAGCTGTTTTTT. Its translation is CSVIMTGELFF.

As regards this clonotype: A read error is possible here, since a much larger clone lies one base away. This chain joins TRBV4-2 and TRBJ1-2, with 8 bases lining up with TRBD1. Germline V gives CDR1 LGHNA, CDR2 YNFKEQ. CDR3 length: 16 amino acids. The DNA for the CDR3 is TGTGCCACCAGCCAAGATAGCGTCAGGGGGCTGTATGGCTACACCTTC. As protein: CATSQDSVRGLYGYTF.

In DNA form, the CDR3 reads TGTGCCAGCAGCTCCCCGGTGGACAGGGGTACAGGGGAGCTGTTTTTT. Protein product: CASSSPVDRGTGELFF. The rearrangement joins TRBV11-1 to TRBJ2-2; 9 nucleotides line up with TRBD1. The CDR3 is 16 amino acids. Germline assignment: CDR1 SGHAT and CDR2 FQDESV (reference sequence). V was clipped by 4 bases and J by 8 bases; unmatched bases: 11.

Turning to this clonotype: A clone one base away is much larger, so this may be a read error. The V gene is TRBV6-5, the J gene TRBJ2-7; 8 positions match TRBD1. The germline CDR1 and CDR2 sequences are MNHEY and SVGAGI. The length of the CDR3 is 14 residues. DNA of the CDR3: TGTGCCAACAGTGGTACAGGGGGGATCTACGAGCAGTACTTC. Its protein product is CANSGTGGIYEQYF.

This clonotype was counted a single time. The CDR3 end shows no conserved phenylalanine or tryptophan, and so a read error is likely. The J gene is TRBJ2-7, the V gene TRBV6-6; D ambiguous. The CDR3 sequence is 11 residues long. CDR1 MNHNY and CDR2 SVGAGI come from the germline V gene (reference sequence). The CDR3 reads CTSSRSYEQYS. Here the CDR3 DNA reads TGTACCAGCAGTCGGTCTTACGAGCAGTACTCC.

Notes on this clonotype: This could be a read error, since a much larger clone is one nucleotide away. The chain joins TRBV6-2 or TRBV6-3 to TRBJ2-5; the match to TRBD1 covers 7 bases. The CDR3 covers 14 residues. V lost 8 bases and J lost 5; bases outside the gene matches: 11. In germline, CDR1 is MNHEY, CDR2 SVGEGT. CDR3: CASSDPGTDETQYF. DNA of the CDR3: TGTGCCAGCTCCGACCCTGGGACAGATGAGACCCAGTACTTC.

V gene TRBV28 combines with J gene TRBJ2-3; D not certain. The CDR3 has 13 residues. Per germline, CDR1 MDHEN and CDR2 SYDVKM. The V end lost 2 bases, the J end lost 2 bases, and 5 bases lay between the germline ends. Here the CDR3 reads CASSLPTTDTQYF. The CDR3 bases are TGTGCCAGCAGTTTACCGACCACAGATACGCAGTATTTT.

This clonotype has a count of ten or more. V is TRBV6-1 and J is TRBJ2-1; 11 nucleotides align to TRBD1. The CDR3 has 16 amino acids. CDR1 is MNHNS and CDR2 is SASEGT in the germline V gene. The V and J ends lost 3 bases and 6 bases, in that order; junction bases with no gene match: 7. This CDR3 reads CASSDQDRGLSNEQFF. The CDR3, as DNA: TGTGCCAGCAGTGACCAGGACAGGGGGCTTTCCAATGAGCAGTTCTTC.

The genes are TRBV6-1 and TRBJ2-3; TRBD1 might be the D (6 bases). CDR3 length equals 14 residues. V was pared by 7 bases and J by 0 bases, with 11 bases between. Germline lookup yields CDR1 MNHNS and CDR2 SASEGT. This chain's CDR3 is CASNLQGSTDTQYF. For the CDR3, the DNA is TGTGCCAGCAACCTCCAGGGGAGCACAGATACGCAGTATTTT.

This chain joins TRBV2 and TRBJ2-7; 8 bases fit TRBD1. CDR1 and CDR2 from the germline V gene are SNHLY and FYNNEI. The ends lost 2 bases at V and 6 bases at J; junction bases unmatched: 9. The CDR3 runs 15 residues. Here the CDR3 reads CASSESMAGGSEQYF. In DNA form, the CDR3 reads TGTGCCAGCAGTGAATCGATGGCAGGGGGCAGCGAGCAGTACTTC.

A remark on this clonotype: With a much larger clone just one base away, this may be a read error. The chain recombines TRBV6-5 with TRBJ2-5; D may be TRBD2 (6 bases). Germline values: CDR1 MNHEY, CDR2 SVGAGI. This CDR3 is 14 amino acids long. Here the CDR3 DNA reads TGTGCCAGCAGTTCCGGGACCGGGGGAGAGACCCGGTACTTC. It codes for CASSSGTGGETRYF.

For this clonotype: Given a much more abundant clone one base away, this may be a read error. This chain links TRBV6-1 with TRBJ2-5; possible D gene TRBD1, 6 bases. The CDR3 is made up of 15 amino acids. Germline CDR1 reads MNHNS; CDR2 reads SASEGT. The CDR3 is CTSSRQGRIEETQYF. As DNA, the CDR3 is TGTACCAGCAGCCGGCAGGGGCGGATTGAAGAGACCCAGTACTTC.

This clonotype was detected many times. The rearrangement joins TRBV11-2 to TRBJ2-7; perhaps TRBD2 as D (6 bases). CDR3 length: 17 amino acids. V lost 5 bases and J lost 1, with 21 bases in between. The V gene's germline CDR1 is SGHAT and CDR2 FQNNGV. The CDR3 DNA reads TGTGCCAGCAGCCGACAGCGGCTGGGACTGACTTCCTACGAGCAGTACTTC. This sequence encodes CASSRQRLGLTSYEQYF.

The rearrangement links TRBV6-2 or TRBV6-3 to TRBJ1-1; D gene ambiguous. Per germline, CDR1 MNHEY and CDR2 SVGEGT. V was shortened by 4 bases and J by 3 bases, with 12 bases between the two germline ends. This CDR3 spans 14 amino acids. As DNA, the CDR3 is TGTGCCAGCAGTTCCGTCTACATGCACACTGAAGCTTTCTTT. It encodes CASSSVYMHTEAFF.

This clonotype appeared a single time. This may be a read error, as it is one base from a much larger clone. The chain recombines TRBV6-1 with TRBJ1-1; no clear D. The CDR3 runs to 14 residues. Per the germline V gene, CDR1 is MNHNS and CDR2 is SASEGT. Here the CDR3 DNA reads TGTGCCAGCAATGAAGCCGGGAAGGGCCCTGAAGCTTTCTTT. Protein product: CASNEAGKGPEAFF.

This clonotype occurred a few times. The chain carries TRBV12-3 or TRBV12-4 and TRBJ2-1; no reliable D call. This CDR3 has 15 residues. Trimming took 3 bases from V and 3 from J, leaving 12 bases between them. Here the CDR3 DNA reads TGTGCCAGCAGTTTCCCTCCCTCGGGCTACAATGAGCAGTTCTTC. Translated, it gives CASSFPPSGYNEQFF.

The sample holds many counts of this clonotype. The chain employs TRBV4-1 and TRBJ2-5, with 10 bases matching TRBD2. V was pared by 4 bases and J by 7 bases, with 9 bases of the junction left unmatched. Germline CDR1 reads MGHRA; CDR2 reads YSYEKL. The CDR3 spans 15 residues. The CDR3 sequence: CASSLELAGSGTQYF. In DNA form, the CDR3 reads TGCGCCAGCAGCCTTGAACTAGCGGGGTCGGGGACCCAGTACTTC.